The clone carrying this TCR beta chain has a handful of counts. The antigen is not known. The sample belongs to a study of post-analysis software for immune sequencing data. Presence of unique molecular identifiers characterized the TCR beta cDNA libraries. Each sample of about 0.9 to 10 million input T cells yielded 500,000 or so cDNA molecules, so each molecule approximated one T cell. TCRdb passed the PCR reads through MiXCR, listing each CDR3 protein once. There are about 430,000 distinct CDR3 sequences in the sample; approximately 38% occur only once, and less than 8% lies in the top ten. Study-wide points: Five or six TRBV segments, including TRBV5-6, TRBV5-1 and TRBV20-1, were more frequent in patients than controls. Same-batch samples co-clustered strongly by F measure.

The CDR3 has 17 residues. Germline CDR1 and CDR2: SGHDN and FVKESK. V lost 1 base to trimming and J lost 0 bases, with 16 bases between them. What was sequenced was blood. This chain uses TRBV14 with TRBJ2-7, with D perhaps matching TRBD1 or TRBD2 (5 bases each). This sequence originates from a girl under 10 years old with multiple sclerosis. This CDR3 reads CASSQGSGTVISYEQYF. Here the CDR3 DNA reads TGTGCCAGCAGCCAAGGATCCGGGACGGTCATCTCCTACGAGCAGTACTTC.